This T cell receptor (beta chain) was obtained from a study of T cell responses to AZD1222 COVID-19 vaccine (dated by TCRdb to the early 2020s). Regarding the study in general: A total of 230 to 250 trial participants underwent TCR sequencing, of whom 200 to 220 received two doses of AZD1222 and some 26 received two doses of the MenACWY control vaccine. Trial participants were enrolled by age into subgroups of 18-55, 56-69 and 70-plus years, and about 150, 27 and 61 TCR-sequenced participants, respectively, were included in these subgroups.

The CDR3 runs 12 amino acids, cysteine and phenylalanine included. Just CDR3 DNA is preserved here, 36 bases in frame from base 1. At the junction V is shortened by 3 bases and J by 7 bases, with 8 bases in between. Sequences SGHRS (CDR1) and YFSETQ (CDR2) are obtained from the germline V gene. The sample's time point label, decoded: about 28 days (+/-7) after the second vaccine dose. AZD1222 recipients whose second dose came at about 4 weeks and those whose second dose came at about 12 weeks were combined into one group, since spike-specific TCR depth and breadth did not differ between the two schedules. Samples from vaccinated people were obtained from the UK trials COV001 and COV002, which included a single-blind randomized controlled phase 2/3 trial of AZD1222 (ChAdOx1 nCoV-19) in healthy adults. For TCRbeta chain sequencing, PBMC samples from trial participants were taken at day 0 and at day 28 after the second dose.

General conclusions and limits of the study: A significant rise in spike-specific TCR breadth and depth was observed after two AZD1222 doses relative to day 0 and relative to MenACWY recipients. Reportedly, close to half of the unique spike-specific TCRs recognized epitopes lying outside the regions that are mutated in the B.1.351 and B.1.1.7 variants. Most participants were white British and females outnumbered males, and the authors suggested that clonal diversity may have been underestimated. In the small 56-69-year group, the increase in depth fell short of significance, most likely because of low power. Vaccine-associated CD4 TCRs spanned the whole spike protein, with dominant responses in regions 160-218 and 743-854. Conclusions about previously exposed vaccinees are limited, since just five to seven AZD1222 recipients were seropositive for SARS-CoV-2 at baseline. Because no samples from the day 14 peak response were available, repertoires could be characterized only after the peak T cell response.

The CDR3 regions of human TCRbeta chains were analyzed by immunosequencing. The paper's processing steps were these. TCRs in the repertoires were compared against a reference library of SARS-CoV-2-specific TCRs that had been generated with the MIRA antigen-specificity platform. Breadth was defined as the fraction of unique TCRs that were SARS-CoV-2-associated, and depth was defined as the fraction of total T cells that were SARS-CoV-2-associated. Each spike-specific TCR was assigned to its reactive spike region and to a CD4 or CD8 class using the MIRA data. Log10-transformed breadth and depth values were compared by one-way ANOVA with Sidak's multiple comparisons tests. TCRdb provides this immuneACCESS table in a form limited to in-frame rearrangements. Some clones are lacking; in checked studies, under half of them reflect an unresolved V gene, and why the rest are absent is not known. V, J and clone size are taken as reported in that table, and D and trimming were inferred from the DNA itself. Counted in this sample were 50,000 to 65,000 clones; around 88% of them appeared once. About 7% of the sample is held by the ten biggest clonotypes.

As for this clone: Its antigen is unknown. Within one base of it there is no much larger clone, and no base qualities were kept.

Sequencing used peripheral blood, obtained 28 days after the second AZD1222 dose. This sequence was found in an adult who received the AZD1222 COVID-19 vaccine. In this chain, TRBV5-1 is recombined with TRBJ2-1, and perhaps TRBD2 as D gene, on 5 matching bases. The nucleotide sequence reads TGCGCCAGCAGCTCCCCGGGGAATGAGCAGTTCTTC. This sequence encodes CASSSPGNEQFF.